This T cell receptor beta chain was captured by sequencing in a study of blood T cell repertoires in COVID-19. Data came from immunoSEQ multiplex PCR; TCRdb stores just in-frame clones and leaves some out. Counted here are a few hundred thousand clones, around 92% occurring once; the ten biggest clones make up under 3%. Trimming removed 0 bases at V and 9 bases at J, with 13 bases between. Germline CDR1 is SGHRS and CDR2 is YFSETQ. The CDR3 sequence is 15 residues long. Participants, about 18 to 89 years old, spanned about 26 US areas. Participant-given clinical history determined each cohort assignment.

The chain joins TRBV5-1 to TRBJ1-6; no clear D gene. The receptor was isolated from a woman aged 50 to 60 who had been exposed to COVID-19. The material sequenced was PBMCs or T cells enriched from blood (not recorded which). The CDR3 DNA follows: TGCGCCAGCAGCTTGGACGAGGGCATAGGTTCACCCCTCCACTTT. Translated: CASSLDEGIGSPLHF.